The 21 T cell receptor beta chains below were found in one sample sequenced in a study of CD8 T cells in Susac syndrome (dated by TCRdb to the late 2010s). Library preparation employed the immunoSEQ multiplex PCR assay. RNA was extracted using the RNeasy kit, and roughly 0.5 to 1 microgram was reverse transcribed with random hexamers. In TCRdb, the public reads were trimmed at Q25 with fastp and aligned with MiXCR, with productive beta chains retained. Every CDR3 protein is listed once, alongside the most common genes and DNA of its rows. The sample table lists about 300,000 distinct CDR3 sequences, around 91% of them with a count of one. Clones ranked in the top ten supply 0.18% of the sample. The specimen sequenced was CD8+ T cells from PBMCs. These receptors were obtained from a human donor with multiple sclerosis.

The chain recombines TRBV19 with TRBJ2-7, with D perhaps matching TRBD1 (6 bases). Germline CDR1 reads LNHDA; CDR2 reads SQIVND (reference sequence). V lost 6 bases and J lost 3, with 15 bases in between. CDR3 length: 14 residues. CDR3 nucleotide sequence: TGTGCCAGTAGGGTGACAGGTGGATTCTACGAGCAGTACTTC. Its protein product is CASRVTGGFYEQYF. Complete variable domain (other parts from reference TRBV19 and TRBJ2-7): DGGITQSPKYLFRKEGQNVTLSCEQNLNHDAMYWYRQDPGQGLRLIYYSQIVNDFQKGDIAEGYSVSREKKESFPLTVTSAQKNPTAFYLCASRVTGGFYEQYFGPGTRLTVT.

This rearrangement joins TRBV12-3 or TRBV12-4 to TRBJ2-5; unclear D gene. This CDR3 comprises 12 residues. The germline V and J ends were trimmed by 5 bases and 1 base, with 5 bases remaining between them. For the CDR3, the DNA is TGTGCCAGCAGTCAGGCCCAAGAGACCCAGTACTTC. Translated, it gives CASSQAQETQYF.

This sequence joins TRBV29-1 and TRBJ2-7, with D perhaps TRBD1 (6 bases). The V gene lost 3 bases and the J gene lost 3 bases, with 12 bases spanning the gap. The CDR3 covers 13 residues. Germline V gene data show CDR1 as SQVTM and CDR2 as ANQGSEA. The chain's CDR3 is CSVEVTGFYEQYF. CDR3 sequence (DNA): TGCAGCGTTGAGGTCACAGGGTTCTACGAGCAGTACTTC.

The chain joins TRBV13 to TRBJ1-4; unclear D gene. The length of the CDR3 is 12 residues. Germline-derived CDR1 and CDR2 are PRHDT and FYEKMQ (reference sequence). Trimming cost V 2 bases and J 2 bases, with 0 bases left between them. The CDR3 region is CASSLTNEKLFF. CDR3 DNA: TGTGCCAGCAGCTTAACTAATGAAAAACTGTTTTTT.

The chain uses TRBV6-2 or TRBV6-3 and TRBJ2-2, with TRBD2 identical over 9 bases. The germline CDR1 and CDR2 sequences are MNHEY and SVGEGT. The CDR3 is made up of 15 amino acids. V was clipped by 6 bases and J by 1 base; unmatched bases: 3. CDR3 amino acids: CASSPSGENTGELFF. The CDR3 DNA follows: TGTGCCAGCAGCCCTAGCGGGGAGAACACCGGGGAGCTGTTTTTT.

V usage is TRBV4-3 and J usage is TRBJ2-5, with D possibly matching TRBD2 (6 bases). CDR1 and CDR2 from the germline V gene are LGHNA and YSLEER. The CDR3 runs 16 residues. Trimming removed 0 bases from V and 5 bases from J, with 16 bases in between. The CDR3 region has the DNA TGCGCCAGCAGCCAAGATTACGGAGGGCCCCGGGAGACCCAGTACTTC. Translation gives CASSQDYGGPRETQYF.

The chain couples TRBV6-6 to TRBJ1-5; unclear D gene. The CDR3 has 13 residues. V was shortened by 7 bases and J by 0 bases, with 7 bases between the two germline ends. Germline-derived CDR1 and CDR2 are MNHNY and SVGAGI (reference sequence). The CDR3 bases are TGTGCCAGCACCGTTTATAGCAATCAGCCCCAGCATTTT. Its translation is CASTVYSNQPQHF.

The rearrangement joins TRBV9 to TRBJ2-2; a weak D match, TRBD1 (6 bases). Germline values: CDR1 SGDLS, CDR2 YYNGEE. V lost 5 bases and J 6 bases, leaving 20 bases between the germline ends. This CDR3 contains 16 residues. CDR3 region: CASSVTTGKGAGELFF. The CDR3, as DNA: TGTGCCAGCAGTGTCACGACAGGCAAGGGTGCCGGGGAGCTGTTTTTT.

CDR3: CASSQAPGQSSYEQYF. The CDR3 DNA is TGCGCCAGCAGCCAAGCACCGGGACAGAGCTCCTACGAGCAGTACTTC. V gene TRBV4-3 combines with J gene TRBJ2-7, with TRBD1 matching 7 bases. CDR1 and CDR2 from the germline V gene are LGHNA and YSLEER. CDR3 length: 16 residues. The ends lost 1 base at V and 0 bases at J; junction bases unmatched: 6.

This clonotype was counted between two and nine times. The CDR3 reads CASSTGAGEQFF. The CDR3 nucleotides read TGTGCCAGTAGTACAGGGGCGGGAGAGCAGTTCTTC. The chain is built from TRBV19 and TRBJ2-1; D is tentatively TRBD1 or TRBD2 (6 bases each). CDR3 size: 12 residues. Germline CDR1 and CDR2: LNHDA and SQIVND (reference sequence). Trimming removed 4 bases from V and 10 bases from J, with 11 bases in between.

The chain is built from TRBV3-1 and TRBJ2-7; D is unclear. The CDR3 has 15 residues. V was pared by 0 bases and J by 2 bases, with 11 bases between. Per the germline V gene, CDR1 is LGHDT and CDR2 is YNNKEL (reference sequence). For the CDR3, the DNA is TGTGCCAGCAGCCAAGAGGCAGGCCTCCCCTACGAGCAGTACTTC. Amino acid sequence: CASSQEAGLPYEQYF.

The rearrangement joins TRBV4-3 to TRBJ1-1; D call uncertain. This CDR3 comprises 15 residues. Germline loops: CDR1 LGHNA, CDR2 YSLEER. V was pared by 4 bases and J by 0 bases, with 12 bases between. The CDR3 DNA sequence: TGCGCCAGCAGCCCTACGTCGGTTATGAACACTGAAGCTTTCTTT. Translation: CASSPTSVMNTEAFF.

The J gene is TRBJ1-1, the V gene TRBV27; TRBD1 is a possible D gene (6 bases). V lost 7 bases and J lost 5, with 23 bases in between. CDR3 length: 16 amino acids. CDR1 MNHEY and CDR2 SMNVEV come from the germline V gene (reference sequence). CDR3 coding DNA: TGTGCCAGCACCCCATTCGCCGGGGGGGCGAGGACTGAAGCTTTCTTT. Its protein product is CASTPFAGGARTEAFF.

The V call is TRBV28, the J call TRBJ2-3; weak D call: TRBD1 (6 bases). Germline CDR1 MDHEN, CDR2 SYDVKM. The V end was cut by 6 bases, the J end by 2 bases, with 18 bases between. CDR3 length: 16 residues. The CDR3 loop is CASSPHLGANTDTQYF. The CDR3 region has the DNA TGTGCCAGCAGCCCGCACTTGGGGGCGAACACAGATACGCAGTATTTT.

This chain uses TRBV9 with TRBJ2-1, with unresolved D. Germline V lookup: CDR1 SGDLS, CDR2 YYNGEE. This CDR3 region has 12 residues. The V end was cut by 0 bases, the J end by 9 bases, with 7 bases between. This chain's CDR3 is CASSVAKGEQFF. In DNA form, the CDR3 reads TGTGCCAGCAGCGTAGCCAAGGGTGAGCAGTTCTTC.

The chain joins TRBV6-1 to TRBJ2-2, with D perhaps TRBD1 (6 bases). The CDR3 has 16 residues. V was clipped by 1 base and J by 4 bases, with 13 bases between them. Germline loops: CDR1 MNHNS, CDR2 SASEGT. The CDR3 reads CASSEVWDTLTGELFF. The CDR3 region has the DNA TGTGCCAGCAGTGAAGTGTGGGACACCCTCACCGGGGAGCTGTTTTTT.

The rearrangement uses TRBV12-5 and TRBJ2-5; 11 bases map to TRBD2. The CDR3 runs 14 residues. Trimming took 5 bases from V and 2 from J; bases not matched to a gene: 1. In germline, CDR1 is LGHNT, CDR2 FRNRAP. The CDR3 coding sequence is TGTGCTAGTGGTGTAGCGGGAGGGCAAGAGACCCAGTACTTC. Translated, it gives CASGVAGGQETQYF. The full variable domain, its missing parts supplied by reference TRBV12-5 and TRBJ2-5, is DARVTQTPRHKVTEMGQEVTMRCQPILGHNTVFWYRQTMMQGLELLAYFRNRAPLDDSGMPKDRFSAEMPDATLATLKIQPSEPRDSAVYFCASGVAGGQETQYFGPGTRLLVL.

The rearrangement uses TRBV12-3 or TRBV12-4 and TRBJ2-1; the D is unclear. Trimming left V 6 bases short and J 3 bases short, with 9 bases between. This CDR3 has 13 residues. The CDR3 DNA sequence: TGTGCCAGCAGACGCGCAGACTACAATGAGCAGTTCTTC. Protein product: CASRRADYNEQFF.

This chain links TRBV4-3 with TRBJ2-7, with no clear D. The ends were cut back, 4 bases at V and 3 bases at J, with 10 bases in the middle. The CDR3 is 13 amino acids. Germline V gene data show CDR1 as LGHNA and CDR2 as YSLEER. The CDR3 nucleotides read TGCGCCAGCAGCCTCGTTGGAATCTACGAGCAGTACTTC. Its protein product is CASSLVGIYEQYF.

V and J are TRBV6-5 and TRBJ2-3; 9 bases are shared with TRBD2. The CDR3 length is 15 residues. After removal of 4 bases from V and 6 bases from J, the junction contained 8 bases not matched to a gene. CDR1 is MNHEY, CDR2 SVGAGI, per germline. CDR3 sequence: CASSSSGAPSDTQYF. The CDR3 DNA follows: TGTGCCAGCAGTTCTAGCGGGGCACCCTCCGATACGCAGTATTTT.

The V gene is TRBV6-1, the J gene TRBJ2-5, with no clear D. This CDR3 comprises 14 residues. In germline, CDR1 is MNHNS, CDR2 SASEGT. V lost 5 bases, J lost 2 bases, and 12 bases lay in between. Here the CDR3 DNA reads TGTGCCAGCAGTTGGTGGTCAGAGCAAGAGACCCAGTACTTC. This encodes CASSWWSEQETQYF.